This record concerns one TCR beta chain sequence. V was pared by 0 bases and J by 0 bases, with 11 bases between. In germline, CDR1 is SGDLS, CDR2 YYNGEE. The CDR3 is 16 amino acids. The source of the sample is a study of cytomegalovirus exposure and HLA in healthy donors. The primer mix had 60 Vbeta and 13 Jbeta primers. Profiled with immunoSEQ multiplex PCR; TCRdb holds only in-frame clones, not every one. Among 100,000 to 150,000 clones, approximately 78% were seen once, and the ten largest hold 5.5% to 7%. The receptor comes from a middle-aged woman in good health and CMV-seropositive. Sample: PBMCs. The rearrangement uses TRBV9 and TRBJ2-3; TRBD2 might be the D (5 bases). The CDR3 here is CASSVGLGESTDTQYF. The CDR3 nucleotides are TGTGCCAGCAGCGTAGGGCTGGGAGAGAGCACAGATACGCAGTATTTT.